This T cell receptor beta chain emerged from a study of type 1 regulatory T cells. Study as a whole: An in vitro protocol generated T-allo10, a Tr1-enriched, alloantigen-specific CD4 T cell product.

TCRdb fed the reads into MiXCR, producing one record per CDR3 protein. The table has about 74,000 distinct CDR3 sequences, around 68% seen once. Germline values: CDR1 MNHNS, CDR2 SASEGT. The V and J ends lost 9 bases and 3 bases respectively, with 12 bases between them. CDR3 size: 13 residues. Comment on this clonotype: Its antigen is still unknown.

The graft donor-derived T-allo10 cells reportedly recognize host alloantigens, are anergic, and suppress alloantigen-specifically. The sequence came from a human donor in good health. Sequencing was carried out using cultured T cells, either the whole culture or a sorted T cell fraction (not recorded which). Described subset: Tr1-enriched cell product generated in vitro against host alloantigens. The chain couples TRBV6-1 to TRBJ2-1, with D hard to call. The chain's CDR3 is CASTPNIYNEQFF. As DNA, the CDR3 is TGTGCCAGTACACCCAACATCTACAATGAGCAGTTCTTC.